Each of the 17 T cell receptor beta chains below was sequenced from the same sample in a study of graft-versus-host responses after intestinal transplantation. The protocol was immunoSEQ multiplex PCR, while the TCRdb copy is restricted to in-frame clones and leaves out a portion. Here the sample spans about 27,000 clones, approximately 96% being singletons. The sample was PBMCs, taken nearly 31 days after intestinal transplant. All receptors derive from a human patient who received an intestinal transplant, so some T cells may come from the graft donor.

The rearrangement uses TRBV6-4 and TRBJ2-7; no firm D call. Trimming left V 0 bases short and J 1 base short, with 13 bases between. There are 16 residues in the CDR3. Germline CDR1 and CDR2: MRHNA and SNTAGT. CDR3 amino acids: CASSDSAPARSYEQYF. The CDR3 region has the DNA TGTGCCAGCAGTGACTCGGCGCCGGCAAGGTCCTACGAGCAGTACTTC.

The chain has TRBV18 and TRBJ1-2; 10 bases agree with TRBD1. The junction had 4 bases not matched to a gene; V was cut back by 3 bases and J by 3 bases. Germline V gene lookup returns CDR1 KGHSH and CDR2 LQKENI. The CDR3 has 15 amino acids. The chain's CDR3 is CASSPRTGGDYGYTF. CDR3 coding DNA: TGTGCCAGCTCACCCCGGACAGGGGGGGACTATGGCTACACCTTC.

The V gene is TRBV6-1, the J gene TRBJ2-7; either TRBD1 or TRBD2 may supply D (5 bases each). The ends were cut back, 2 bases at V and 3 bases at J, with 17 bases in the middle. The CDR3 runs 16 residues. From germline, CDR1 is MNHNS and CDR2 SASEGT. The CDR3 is CASSEWGTGRLYEQYF. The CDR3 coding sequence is TGTGCCAGCAGTGAATGGGGGACCGGGCGGCTCTACGAGCAGTACTTC.

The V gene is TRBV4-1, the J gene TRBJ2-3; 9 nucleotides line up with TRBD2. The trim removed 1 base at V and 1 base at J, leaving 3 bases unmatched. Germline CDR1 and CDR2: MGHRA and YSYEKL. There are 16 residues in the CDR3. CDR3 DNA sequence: TGCGCCAGCAGCCAAGCTTCTAGCGGGGGCACAGATACGCAGTATTTT. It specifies CASSQASSGGTDTQYF.

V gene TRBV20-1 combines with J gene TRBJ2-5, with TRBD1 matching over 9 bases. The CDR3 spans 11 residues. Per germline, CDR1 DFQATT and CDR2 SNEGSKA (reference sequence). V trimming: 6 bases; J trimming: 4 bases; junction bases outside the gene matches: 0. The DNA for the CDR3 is TGCAGTGCGACAGGGGGAGAGACCCAGTACTTC. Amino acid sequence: CSATGGETQYF.

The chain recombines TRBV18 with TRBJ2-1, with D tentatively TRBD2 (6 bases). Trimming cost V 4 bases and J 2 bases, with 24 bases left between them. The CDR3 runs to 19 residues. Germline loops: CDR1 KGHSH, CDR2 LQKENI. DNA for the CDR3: TGTGCCAGCTCACACTATATTACTAGCCCGAAATTCCCCTACAATGAGCAGTTCTTC. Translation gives CASSHYITSPKFPYNEQFF.

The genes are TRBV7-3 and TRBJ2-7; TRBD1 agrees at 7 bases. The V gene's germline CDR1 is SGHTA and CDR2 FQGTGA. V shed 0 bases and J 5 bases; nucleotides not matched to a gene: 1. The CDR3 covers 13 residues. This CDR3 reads CASSLTGGDEQYF. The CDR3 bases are TGTGCCAGCAGCTTAACAGGGGGCGACGAGCAGTACTTC.

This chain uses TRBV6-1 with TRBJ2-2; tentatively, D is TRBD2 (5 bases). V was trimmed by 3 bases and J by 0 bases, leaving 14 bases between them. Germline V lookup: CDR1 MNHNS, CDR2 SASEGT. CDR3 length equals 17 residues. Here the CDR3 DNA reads TGTGCCAGCAGTGATGGAGGTAGCACCACGAACACCGGGGAGCTGTTTTTT. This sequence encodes CASSDGGSTTNTGELFF.

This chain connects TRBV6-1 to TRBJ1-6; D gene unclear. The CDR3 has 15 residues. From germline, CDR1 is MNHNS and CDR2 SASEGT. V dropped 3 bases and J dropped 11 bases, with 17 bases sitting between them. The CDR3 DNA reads TGTGCCAGCAGTGATATGGCAGACAATACGGCACCCCTCCACTTT. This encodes CASSDMADNTAPLHF.

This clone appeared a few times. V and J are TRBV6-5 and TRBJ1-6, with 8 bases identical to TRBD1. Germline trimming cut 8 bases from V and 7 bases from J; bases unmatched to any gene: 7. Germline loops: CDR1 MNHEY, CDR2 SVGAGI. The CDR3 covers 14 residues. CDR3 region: CASREGQANSPLHF. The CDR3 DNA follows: TGTGCCAGCCGTGAGGGACAGGCCAATTCACCCCTCCACTTT.

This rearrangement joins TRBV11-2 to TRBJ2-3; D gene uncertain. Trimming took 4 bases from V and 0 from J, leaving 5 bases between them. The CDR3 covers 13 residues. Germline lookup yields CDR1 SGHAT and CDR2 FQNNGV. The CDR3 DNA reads TGTGCCAGCAGCTACCCGAGCACAGATACGCAGTATTTT. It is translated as CASSYPSTDTQYF.

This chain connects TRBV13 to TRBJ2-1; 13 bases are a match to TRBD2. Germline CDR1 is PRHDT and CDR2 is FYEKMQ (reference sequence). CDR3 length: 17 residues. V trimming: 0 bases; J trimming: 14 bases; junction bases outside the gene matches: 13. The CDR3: CASSLGFGLAGDDVEFF. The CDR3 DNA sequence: TGTGCCAGCAGCTTAGGGTTTGGACTAGCGGGAGATGATGTTGAGTTCTTC.

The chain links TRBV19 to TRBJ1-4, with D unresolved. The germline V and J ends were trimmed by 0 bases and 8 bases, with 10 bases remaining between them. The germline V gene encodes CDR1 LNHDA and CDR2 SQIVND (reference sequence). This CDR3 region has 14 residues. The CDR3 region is CASSIEPLMEKLFF. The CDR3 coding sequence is TGTGCCAGTAGTATAGAACCATTAATGGAAAAACTGTTTTTT.

The CDR3 here is CASSLAGTSSYNEQFF. The CDR3 nucleotides read TGCGCCAGCAGCTTGGCCGGGACTAGCTCCTACAATGAGCAGTTCTTC. This chain connects TRBV5-1 to TRBJ2-1; 8 nucleotides line up with TRBD2. The V segment lost 0 bases and the J segment 0 bases; nucleotides outside the gene matches: 2. The CDR3 length is 16 residues. Germline CDR1 and CDR2: SGHRS and YFSETQ. Based on the CDR3 plus reference TRBV5-1 and TRBJ2-1, the full variable domain is KAGVTQTPRYLIKTRGQQVTLSCSPISGHRSVSWYQQTPGQGLQFLFEYFSETQRNKGNFPGRFSGRQFSNSRSEMNVSTLELGDSALYLCASSLAGTSSYNEQFFGPGTRLTVL.

In nucleotides, the CDR3 is TGTGCCAGCAGAGCACAGGGAGCCGAGCAGTACTTC. Amino acid sequence: CASRAQGAEQYF. The chain combines TRBV6-5 with TRBJ2-7; TRBD1 is a possible D gene (6 bases). V was pared by 6 bases and J by 6 bases, with 12 bases between. The germline gives CDR1 MNHEY, CDR2 SVGAGI. There are 12 residues in the CDR3.

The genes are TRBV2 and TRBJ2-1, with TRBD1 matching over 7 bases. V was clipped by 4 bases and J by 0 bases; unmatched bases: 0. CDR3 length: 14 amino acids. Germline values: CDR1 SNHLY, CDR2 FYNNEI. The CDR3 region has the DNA TGTGCCAGCAGTGGGGACAGCTCCTACAATGAGCAGTTCTTC. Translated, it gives CASSGDSSYNEQFF. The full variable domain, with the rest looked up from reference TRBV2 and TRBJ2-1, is EPEVTQTPSHQVTQMGQEVILRCVPISNHLYFYWYRQILGQKVEFLVSFYNNEISEKSEIFDDQFSVERPDGSNFTLKIRSTKLEDSAMYFCASSGDSSYNEQFFGPGTRLTVL.

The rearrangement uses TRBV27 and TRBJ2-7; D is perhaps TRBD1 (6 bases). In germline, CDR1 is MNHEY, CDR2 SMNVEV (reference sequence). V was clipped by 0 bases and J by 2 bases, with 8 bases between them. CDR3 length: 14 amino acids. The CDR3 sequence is CASSLSAGAYEQYF. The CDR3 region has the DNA TGTGCCAGCAGTTTATCGGCAGGGGCCTACGAGCAGTACTTC.